A single sample is the source of the 30 T cell receptor beta chains below, sequenced in a study of shared clonotypes between healthy human individuals. Some clones are missing from TCRdb's copy, which holds only in-frame ones; the method was immunoSEQ multiplex PCR. The data contain about 690,000 clones, about 90% of them singletons. The specimen sequenced was memory CD8+ T cells from PBMCs. Subset noted: CD45RO+ cells pooled with CCR7-negative TemRA cells. The origin of the receptors is a man aged 18 to 35 in good health. Some clones in this sample may be carry-over from other donors' samples.

This chain uses TRBV4-1 with TRBJ2-7; 7 bases are shared with TRBD1. CDR3 length: 15 residues. CDR1 is MGHRA, CDR2 YSYEKL, per germline. V dropped 0 bases and J dropped 3; count of bases not matched to a gene: 5. The DNA of the CDR3 is TGCGCCAGCAGCCAAGATCGGGGACAGATCTACGAGCAGTACTTC. Amino acids: CASSQDRGQIYEQYF.

In this sample, this clone turned up once. This sequence joins TRBV29-1 and TRBJ2-7; 11 nucleotides align to TRBD2. Trimming removed 3 bases from V and 4 bases from J; junction bases left unmatched: 5. The V gene's germline CDR1 is SQVTM and CDR2 ANQGSEA. The CDR3 length is 14 residues. The CDR3 DNA follows: TGCAGCGTTGAGGTACTAGCGGGAGTGTACGAGCAGTACTTC. This gives the protein CSVEVLAGVYEQYF.

V and J are TRBV19 and TRBJ1-1; D is unresolved. Germline V gene sequence: CDR1 LNHDA, CDR2 SQIVND (reference sequence). The CDR3 totals 16 residues. V shed 3 bases and J shed 3 bases, with 17 bases lying between them. CDR3 region: CASSIVSEKGDTEAFF. In DNA, the CDR3 is TGTGCCAGTAGTATTGTCTCAGAAAAAGGAGACACTGAAGCTTTCTTT.

The V and J genes are TRBV2 and TRBJ2-7; D is perhaps TRBD1 (6 bases). CDR1 and CDR2 (germline): SNHLY, FYNNEI. The germline V and J ends were trimmed by 2 bases and 2 bases, with 7 bases remaining between them. The CDR3 has 13 amino acids. CDR3 coding DNA: TGTGCCAGCAGTGAATGGACAGCCTACGAGCAGTACTTC. Translated: CASSEWTAYEQYF.

The chain joins TRBV27 to TRBJ1-2, with 7 bases aligning to TRBD1. The J segment lost 8 bases and the V segment lost 2 bases, leaving 11 bases of the junction unmatched. The CDR3 length is 15 residues. Germline CDR1 reads MNHEY; CDR2 reads SMNVEV (reference sequence). The CDR3 DNA reads as TGTGCCAGCAGTTTAGTCCCGGGACAGCGAAGGGGCTACACCTTC. This codes for CASSLVPGQRRGYTF.

V gene TRBV13 combines with J gene TRBJ2-3; D possibly corresponds to TRBD1 (6 bases). Trimming removed 5 bases from V and 1 base from J, with 10 bases in between. The germline gives CDR1 PRHDT, CDR2 FYEKMQ (reference sequence). This CDR3 contains 14 residues. CDR3 nucleotide sequence: TGTGCCAGCAGCCCGAGACAGGGCACAGATACGCAGTATTTT. Encoded protein: CASSPRQGTDTQYF. Together with reference TRBV13 and TRBJ2-3, the CDR3 gives the full variable domain: AAGVIQSPRHLIKEKRETATLKCYPIPRHDTVYWYQQGPGQDPQFLISFYEKMQSDKGSIPDRFSAQQFSDYHSELNMSSLELGDSALYFCASSPRQGTDTQYFGPGTRLTVL.

The V gene is TRBV28, the J gene TRBJ2-7, with a tentative D call TRBD1 (7 bases). V dropped 8 bases and J dropped 7 bases, with 21 bases sitting between them. Germline CDR1 MDHEN, CDR2 SYDVKM. The CDR3 loop spans 14 amino acids. CDR3 sequence (DNA): TGTGCCAGCTCCACCGACAGGGACTCTTTTGAGCAGTACTTC. It translates to CASSTDRDSFEQYF.

This chain connects TRBV11-2 to TRBJ2-2; 8 nucleotides line up with TRBD1. The CDR3 totals 14 residues. V shed 5 bases and J 5 bases; nucleotides not matched to a gene: 4. Germline CDR1 reads SGHAT; CDR2 reads FQNNGV. The CDR3 spells CASSPRQGTGELFF. The CDR3 DNA follows: TGTGCCAGCAGCCCCCGACAGGGGACCGGGGAGCTGTTTTTT.

This clone came up a few times. The chain employs TRBV4-3 and TRBJ2-1, with D tentatively TRBD1 (5 bases). The CDR3 is 16 amino acids. Germline loops: CDR1 LGHNA, CDR2 YSLEER. Trimming stripped 0 bases from V and 4 bases from J, with 13 bases between. The DNA of the CDR3 is TGCGCCAGCAGCCAAGATCAAGGGGAAAATTACAATGAGCAGTTCTTC. Translation gives CASSQDQGENYNEQFF.

This clone turned up a few times. DNA for the CDR3: TGTGCCAGCAGCGTAGATGGGACACCAACCCAAGAGACCCAGTACTTC. It encodes CASSVDGTPTQETQYF. This chain uses TRBV9 with TRBJ2-5, with a possible D match to TRBD1 (6 bases). CDR1 SGDLS and CDR2 YYNGEE come from the germline V gene. The V and J ends lost 0 bases and 1 base respectively, with 13 bases between them. The CDR3 consists of 16 residues.

Notes on this clone: Distinct nucleotide sequences in the sample also encode this CDR3. The chain combines TRBV7-9 with TRBJ2-7; 7 bases map to TRBD1. With 1 base clipped from V and 5 bases from J, the junction kept 2 bases outside the gene matches. CDR1 SEHNR and CDR2 FQNEAQ come from the germline V gene (reference sequence). This CDR3 is built from 13 residues. CDR3 coding DNA: TGTGCCAGCAGCTTAGGACAGGGAAACGAGCAGTACTTC. Translating gives CASSLGQGNEQYF.

This rearrangement joins TRBV7-9 to TRBJ1-3, with 8 bases lining up with TRBD1. Germline loops: CDR1 SEHNR, CDR2 FQNEAQ (reference sequence). The CDR3 loop spans 19 amino acids. V lost 5 bases, J lost 3 bases, and 18 bases stayed unmatched. CDR3 bases: TGTGCCAGCAGCCACACCCTATCCGGGCAGGGGGCTAGTGGAAACACCATATATTTT. It is translated as CASSHTLSGQGASGNTIYF.

This chain joins TRBV9 and TRBJ2-2, with 11 bases identical to TRBD2. This CDR3 is 17 amino acids long. The V and J ends lost 0 bases and 4 bases, in that order; junction bases with no gene match: 5. CDR1 and CDR2 from the germline V gene are SGDLS and YYNGEE. The CDR3 coding sequence is TGTGCCAGCAGCGTAGGGGCTAGCGGGAGGAGCACCGGGGAGCTGTTTTTT. It yields the protein CASSVGASGRSTGELFF.

V is TRBV29-1 and J is TRBJ2-1; 14 bases are a match to TRBD2. V lost 4 bases and J lost 9; bases outside the gene matches: 5. The germline V gene has CDR1 SQVTM and CDR2 ANQGSEA. The CDR3 runs 14 residues. The CDR3 protein is CSVGPGLAGVEQFF. CDR3 DNA sequence: TGCAGCGTTGGTCCGGGACTAGCGGGAGTTGAGCAGTTCTTC.

A single count supports this clone. CDR3 protein: CASSLMTSGWGGTDTQYF. Here the CDR3 DNA reads TGTGCCAGCAGCTTAATGACTAGCGGTTGGGGGGGCACAGATACGCAGTATTTT. The chain is built from TRBV7-8 and TRBJ2-3; TRBD2 matches at 9 bases. V lost 2 bases, J lost 1 base, and 10 bases stayed unmatched. Germline assignment: CDR1 SGHVS and CDR2 FQNEAQ. The CDR3 totals 18 residues.

The chain has TRBV7-9 and TRBJ2-1, with TRBD1 matching over 9 bases. V shed 5 bases and J 7 bases; nucleotides not matched to a gene: 6. The CDR3 is 14 amino acids. Germline CDR1 SEHNR, CDR2 FQNEAQ (reference sequence). CDR3 sequence: CASSPGQGINEQFF. CDR3 bases: TGTGCCAGCAGCCCGGGACAGGGCATAAATGAGCAGTTCTTC.

The rearrangement uses TRBV13 and TRBJ2-3; D ambiguous. CDR3 length: 15 amino acids. Germline lookup yields CDR1 PRHDT and CDR2 FYEKMQ (reference sequence). The germline V and J ends were trimmed by 7 bases and 1 base, with 15 bases remaining between them. DNA for the CDR3: TGTGCCAGCATCCCATTTATAGGAGGCACAGATACGCAGTATTTT. Protein: CASIPFIGGTDTQYF. The full variable domain, in which reference TRBV13 and TRBJ2-3 provide the parts outside the CDR3, is AAGVIQSPRHLIKEKRETATLKCYPIPRHDTVYWYQQGPGQDPQFLISFYEKMQSDKGSIPDRFSAQQFSDYHSELNMSSLELGDSALYFCASIPFIGGTDTQYFGPGTRLTVL.

This rearrangement joins TRBV11-2 to TRBJ2-1; the match to TRBD2 covers 8 bases. Germline assignment: CDR1 SGHAT and CDR2 FQNNGV. V shed 2 bases and J 9 bases; nucleotides not matched to a gene: 6. The CDR3 is 14 residues long. CDR3 region: CASSLLREDFEQFF. The DNA of the CDR3 is TGTGCCAGCAGCTTACTGCGGGAGGACTTTGAGCAGTTCTTC.

This rearrangement joins TRBV28 to TRBJ2-7, with D uncertain. Deletions cut 7 bases from V and 0 bases from J, with 10 bases between. Germline V CDR1 and CDR2: MDHEN, SYDVKM. The CDR3 is 13 residues long. For the CDR3, the DNA is TGTGCCAGCACTCCCGACGGCTCCTACGAGCAGTACTTC. Protein: CASTPDGSYEQYF. Based on the CDR3 plus reference TRBV28 and TRBJ2-7, the full variable domain is DVKVTQSSRYLVKRTGEKVFLECVQDMDHENMFWYRQDPGLGLRLIYFSYDVKMKEKGDIPEGYSVSREKKERFSLILESASTNQTSMYLCASTPDGSYEQYFGPGTRLTVT.

About this clone itself: One base away lies a much larger clone, so this may be a sequencing read error. The J gene is TRBJ2-7, the V gene TRBV7-2, with a tentative D call TRBD1 (5 bases). The CDR3 is 12 residues long. Germline V CDR1 and CDR2: SGHTA, FQGNSA. Trimming shortened V by 5 bases and J by 0 bases, and 5 bases separated the two germline ends. The CDR3: CASSQGSYEQYF. For the CDR3, the DNA is TGTGCCAGCAGCCAGGGCTCCTACGAGCAGTACTTC.

The rearrangement uses TRBV7-3 and TRBJ2-7; 7 nucleotides agree with TRBD2. This CDR3 is built from 15 residues. The germline V gene has CDR1 SGHTA and CDR2 FQGTGA. V lost 4 bases and J lost 6; bases outside the gene matches: 12. The CDR3 region is CASSYPSGAPPEQYF. CDR3 DNA sequence: TGTGCCAGCAGCTACCCCAGCGGGGCCCCTCCCGAGCAGTACTTC. Combining the CDR3 with reference TRBV7-3 and TRBJ2-7 gives the whole variable domain GAGVSQTPSNKVTEKGKYVELRCDPISGHTALYWYRQSLGQGPEFLIYFQGTGAADDSGLPNDRFFAVRPEGSVSTLKIQRTERGDSAVYLCASSYPSGAPPEQYFGPGTRLTVT.

The chain joins TRBV5-1 to TRBJ2-1; 10 bases are shared with TRBD1. CDR1 is SGHRS and CDR2 is YFSETQ in the germline V gene. This CDR3 is built from 15 residues. The V segment lost 4 bases and the J segment 5 bases; nucleotides outside the gene matches: 6. The CDR3 protein is CASSQRQGADNEQFF. CDR3 sequence (DNA): TGCGCCAGCAGCCAGAGACAGGGGGCGGACAATGAGCAGTTCTTC.

This chain uses TRBV7-8 with TRBJ2-3; 11 nucleotides match TRBD2. V shed 5 bases, J shed 1 base, and the junction held 11 bases outside the gene matches. Germline CDR1 reads SGHVS; CDR2 reads FQNEAQ. The CDR3 contains 18 residues. CDR3 nucleotides: TGTGCCAGCAGCCACTATCGAATAGCGGGAGGGGGCACAGATACGCAGTATTTT. Translating gives CASSHYRIAGGGTDTQYF.

The gene calls are TRBV7-9 and TRBJ2-7; a weak D match, TRBD1 (5 bases). The CDR3 is 14 residues long. Trimming took 1 base from V and 2 from J, leaving 9 bases between them. Germline V gene sequence: CDR1 SEHNR, CDR2 FQNEAQ (reference sequence). The CDR3: CASSLVDRAYEQYF. DNA for the CDR3: TGTGCCAGCAGCTTAGTCGACAGAGCCTACGAGCAGTACTTC. The full variable domain, with the rest looked up from reference TRBV7-9 and TRBJ2-7, is DTGVSQNPRHKITKRGQNVTFRCDPISEHNRLYWYRQTLGQGPEFLTYFQNEAQLEKSRLLSDRFSAERPKGSFSTLEIQRTEQGDSAMYLCASSLVDRAYEQYFGPGTRLTVT.

As for this clone: This CDR3 is also generated by other DNA sequences in the sample. V and J are TRBV19 and TRBJ1-1; D is unclear. Trimming pared 1 base from V and 3 bases from J, leaving 6 bases between. The CDR3 covers 13 residues. The germline gives CDR1 LNHDA, CDR2 SQIVND (reference sequence). The CDR3 loop reads CASSIGGYTEAFF. The CDR3 bases are TGTGCCAGTAGTATAGGCGGTTACACTGAAGCTTTCTTT.

The J gene is TRBJ2-3, the V gene TRBV5-6; D is unclear. Trimming took off 4 bases at V and 2 bases at J, with 20 bases between the two ends. CDR1 and CDR2 from the germline V gene are SGHDT and YYEEEE. The CDR3 has 17 residues. DNA of the CDR3: TGTGCCAGCAGCGCTATGACTTCTGGCGGTGACACAGATACGCAGTATTTT. As protein: CASSAMTSGGDTDTQYF.

The rearrangement joins TRBV7-9 to TRBJ1-2; D call uncertain. Germline CDR1 is SEHNR and CDR2 is FQNEAQ (reference sequence). The V and J ends lost 6 bases and 1 base respectively, with 3 bases between them. This CDR3 contains 11 residues. CDR3 sequence reads: CASSGNYGYTF. In DNA form, the CDR3 reads TGTGCCAGCAGTGGTAACTATGGCTACACCTTC. Combining the CDR3 with reference TRBV7-9 and TRBJ1-2 gives the whole variable domain DTGVSQNPRHKITKRGQNVTFRCDPISEHNRLYWYRQTLGQGPEFLTYFQNEAQLEKSRLLSDRFSAERPKGSFSTLEIQRTEQGDSAMYLCASSGNYGYTFGSGTRLTVV.

This chain uses TRBV5-8 with TRBJ2-3, with 8 positions matching TRBD1. This CDR3 comprises 14 residues. Germline CDR1 is SGHTS and CDR2 is YDEGEE. V lost 0 bases to trimming and J lost 4 bases; unmatched junction nucleotides: 1. CDR3 region: CASSLGTGSDTQYF. The CDR3 DNA is TGTGCCAGCAGCTTGGGGACAGGGTCAGATACGCAGTATTTT.

This clone was recorded a few times. The rearrangement uses TRBV4-1 and TRBJ1-1, with TRBD1 matching over 7 bases. The V segment lost 1 base and the J segment 8 bases; nucleotides outside the gene matches: 7. Germline lookup yields CDR1 MGHRA and CDR2 YSYEKL. The CDR3 extends over 14 amino acids. CDR3 nucleotide sequence: TGCGCCAGCAGCCAAGTAGTCGGGACAGAAGAAGCTTTCTTT. Protein: CASSQVVGTEEAFF.

The J gene is TRBJ2-7, the V gene TRBV13; D is tentatively TRBD1 or TRBD2 (5 bases each). Germline V lookup: CDR1 PRHDT, CDR2 FYEKMQ (reference sequence). Trimming removed 3 bases from V and 6 bases from J, with 18 bases in between. The CDR3 runs 15 residues. CDR3 DNA sequence: TGTGCCAGCAGCTTTGGGCCGGTCCGTGGGGGCGAGCAGTACTTC. Residues: CASSFGPVRGGEQYF.